This T cell receptor beta chain was recorded in a study of blood T cell repertoires in COVID-19. Overall study context: Whether acute or convalescent, the COVID-19 samples came from the United States, Italy and Spain.

In the source study's methods: The assay estimated nucleated cells by amplifying reference gene primers. Here immunoSEQ multiplex PCR was the method, and the copy in TCRdb shows in-frame clones only, minus some. The V and J calls and the clone size are those of that table, but D and trimming were determined from the DNA. The sample has under 110,000 clones, about two thirds seen once. This clone occurred a few times. The CDR3 runs 14 residues. Germline-derived CDR1 and CDR2 are MRHNA and SNTAGT. V was cut by 2 bases and J by 4 bases, with 10 bases left in between. The chain recombines TRBV6-4 with TRBJ2-3, with D perhaps TRBD1 (6 bases). Specimen: peripheral blood. This clonotype originated in a human donor with acute or convalescent COVID-19. The donor label of this sample is uncertain. The CDR3 spells CASSDGGPSDTQYF. The DNA of the CDR3 is TGTGCCAGCAGTGACGGGGGCCCCTCAGATACGCAGTATTTT.